This entry concerns a single T cell receptor (beta chain). What it recognizes is unknown. The entirety of the isolated RNA underwent reverse transcription, so expressed TCRB transcripts were sequenced. About 3.6 million reads on average were seen across naive, central memory and regulatory T cell samples. Assay used: immunoSEQ multiplex PCR; TCRdb lists only in-frame clones, some missing. The table lists 680,000 or so clones, around 15% of them singletons, with approximately 0.02% in the top ten. Every donor had blood drawn once into heparin, around 120 mL on average. These data come from a study of beta chain features in type 1 diabetes. Points from the study as a whole: The VDJ junctions of type 1 diabetes patients carried fewer insertions and more deletions. Across all four CD4+ subsets, people with type 1 diabetes showed modestly shorter TCRB CDR3s. Naive, central memory and Treg TCRB repertoires seemed to resemble each other more closely in patients than they did in healthy donors.

The sequence was obtained from a man younger than 35 with type 1 diabetes. Sequencing input: naive CD4+ T cells from blood.

The chain's CDR3 is CASRTGTGAPLGTGVHEQYF. Written as DNA, the CDR3 is TGCGCCAGCAGAACGGGGACGGGAGCCCCCCTGGGGACGGGCGTCCACGAGCAGTACTTC. The chain uses TRBV5-1 and TRBJ2-7; maybe TRBD2 (6 bases). Germline CDR1 is SGHRS and CDR2 is YFSETQ. V was shortened by 5 bases and J by 5 bases, with 35 bases between the two germline ends. The CDR3 consists of 20 residues.